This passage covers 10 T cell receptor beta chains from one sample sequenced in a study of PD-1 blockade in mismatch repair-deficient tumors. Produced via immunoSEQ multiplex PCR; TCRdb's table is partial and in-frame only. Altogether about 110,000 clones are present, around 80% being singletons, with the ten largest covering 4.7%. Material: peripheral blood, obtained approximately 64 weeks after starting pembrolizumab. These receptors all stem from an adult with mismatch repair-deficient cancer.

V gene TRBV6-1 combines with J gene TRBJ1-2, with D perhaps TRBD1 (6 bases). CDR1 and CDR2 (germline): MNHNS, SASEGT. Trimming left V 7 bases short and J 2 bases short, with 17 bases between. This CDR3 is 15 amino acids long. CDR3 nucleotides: TGTGCCAGCACCGAACAGGGCTCATGGAACTATGGCTACACCTTC. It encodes CASTEQGSWNYGYTF.

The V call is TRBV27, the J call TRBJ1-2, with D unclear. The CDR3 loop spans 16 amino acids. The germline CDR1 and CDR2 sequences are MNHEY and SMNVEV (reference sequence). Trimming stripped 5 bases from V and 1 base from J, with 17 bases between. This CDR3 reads CASSPSGGPVNYGYTF. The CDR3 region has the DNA TGTGCCAGCAGTCCATCGGGCGGACCGGTTAACTATGGCTACACCTTC.

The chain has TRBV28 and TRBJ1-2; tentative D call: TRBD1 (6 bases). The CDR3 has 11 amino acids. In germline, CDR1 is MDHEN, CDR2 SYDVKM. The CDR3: CATGLLYGYTF. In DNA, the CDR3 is TGTGCTACAGGGCTTCTCTATGGCTACACCTTC.

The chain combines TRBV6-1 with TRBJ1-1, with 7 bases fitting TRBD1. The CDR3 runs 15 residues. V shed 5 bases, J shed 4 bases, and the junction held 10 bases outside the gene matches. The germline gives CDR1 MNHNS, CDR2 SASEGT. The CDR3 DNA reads TGTGCCAGCAGTCGAAACAGGGGAGGGGCCACTGAAGCTTTCTTT. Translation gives CASSRNRGGATEAFF.

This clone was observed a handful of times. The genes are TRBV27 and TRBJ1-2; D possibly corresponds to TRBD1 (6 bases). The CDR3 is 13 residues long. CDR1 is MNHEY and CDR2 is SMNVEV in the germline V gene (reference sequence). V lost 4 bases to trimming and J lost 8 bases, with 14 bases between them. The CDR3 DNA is TGTGCCAGCAGTTCCTACAGGGAATCGGGCTACACCTTC. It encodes CASSSYRESGYTF.

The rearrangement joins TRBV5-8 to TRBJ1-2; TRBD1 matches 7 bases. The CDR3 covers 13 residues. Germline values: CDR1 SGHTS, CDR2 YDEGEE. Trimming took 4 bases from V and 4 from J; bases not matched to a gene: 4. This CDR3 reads CASSAGTVYGYTF. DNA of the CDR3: TGTGCCAGCAGCGCGGGGACAGTCTATGGCTACACCTTC.

DNA of the CDR3: TGTGCCAGCAGAAAATTAACAGGGGGCTTGTACGAGCAGTACTTC. It is translated as CASRKLTGGLYEQYF. The chain is built from TRBV6-1 and TRBJ2-7; 9 nucleotides agree with TRBD1. Trimming cost V 6 bases and J 4 bases; bases outside gene matches: 10. Germline CDR1 reads MNHNS; CDR2 reads SASEGT. The CDR3 has 15 residues.

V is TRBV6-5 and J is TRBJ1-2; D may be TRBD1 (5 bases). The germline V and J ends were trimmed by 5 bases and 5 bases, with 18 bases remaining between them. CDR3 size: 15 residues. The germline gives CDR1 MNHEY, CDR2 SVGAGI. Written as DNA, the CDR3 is TGTGCCAGCAGTCCTGGGGGGGTAAAAGGATATGGCTACACCTTC. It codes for CASSPGGVKGYGYTF.

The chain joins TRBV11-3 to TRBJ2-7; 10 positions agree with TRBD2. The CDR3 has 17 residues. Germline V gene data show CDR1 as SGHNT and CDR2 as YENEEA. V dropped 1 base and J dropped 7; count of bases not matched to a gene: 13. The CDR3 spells CASSLARGASGSREQYF. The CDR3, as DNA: TGTGCCAGCAGCTTAGCCCGTGGGGCTAGCGGGAGTCGAGAGCAGTACTTC.

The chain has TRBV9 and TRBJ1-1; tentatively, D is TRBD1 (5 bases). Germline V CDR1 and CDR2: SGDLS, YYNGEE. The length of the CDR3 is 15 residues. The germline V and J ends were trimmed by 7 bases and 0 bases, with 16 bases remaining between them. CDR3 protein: CASSRDSFMNTEAFF. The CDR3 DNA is TGTGCCAGCTCCCGGGACTCTTTCATGAACACTGAAGCTTTCTTT.